The TCR beta chain described here comes from a study of T cells in Graves' hyperthyroidism and ophthalmopathy. Amplification of TCR beta CDR3 regions was performed using RNA transcripts as template. The primer set for the first-round RT-PCR of the TCR CDR3 was HTBI. TCRdb reprocessed the multiplex PCR reads via MiXCR and lists one record per CDR3 protein. Of approximately 620,000 distinct CDR3 sequences in the sample, about 14% were seen once. Broader study findings: With a median lead of approximately 6 months before onset, the model predicted ophthalmopathy.

As concerns this clonotype: The target antigen is unknown.

Sequencing input: blood. The TCR sequence derives from a young woman with Graves' hyperthyroidism that later progressed to Graves' ophthalmopathy.

CDR3 bases: TGTGCCAGCAGCCCCGAAGGGGCCAACGTCCTGACTTTC. Protein sequence: CASSPEGANVLTF. The V call is TRBV28, the J call TRBJ2-6; D gene ambiguous. The CDR3 length is 13 residues. V was clipped by 6 bases and J by 4 bases, with 7 bases between them. Germline V lookup: CDR1 MDHEN, CDR2 SYDVKM.